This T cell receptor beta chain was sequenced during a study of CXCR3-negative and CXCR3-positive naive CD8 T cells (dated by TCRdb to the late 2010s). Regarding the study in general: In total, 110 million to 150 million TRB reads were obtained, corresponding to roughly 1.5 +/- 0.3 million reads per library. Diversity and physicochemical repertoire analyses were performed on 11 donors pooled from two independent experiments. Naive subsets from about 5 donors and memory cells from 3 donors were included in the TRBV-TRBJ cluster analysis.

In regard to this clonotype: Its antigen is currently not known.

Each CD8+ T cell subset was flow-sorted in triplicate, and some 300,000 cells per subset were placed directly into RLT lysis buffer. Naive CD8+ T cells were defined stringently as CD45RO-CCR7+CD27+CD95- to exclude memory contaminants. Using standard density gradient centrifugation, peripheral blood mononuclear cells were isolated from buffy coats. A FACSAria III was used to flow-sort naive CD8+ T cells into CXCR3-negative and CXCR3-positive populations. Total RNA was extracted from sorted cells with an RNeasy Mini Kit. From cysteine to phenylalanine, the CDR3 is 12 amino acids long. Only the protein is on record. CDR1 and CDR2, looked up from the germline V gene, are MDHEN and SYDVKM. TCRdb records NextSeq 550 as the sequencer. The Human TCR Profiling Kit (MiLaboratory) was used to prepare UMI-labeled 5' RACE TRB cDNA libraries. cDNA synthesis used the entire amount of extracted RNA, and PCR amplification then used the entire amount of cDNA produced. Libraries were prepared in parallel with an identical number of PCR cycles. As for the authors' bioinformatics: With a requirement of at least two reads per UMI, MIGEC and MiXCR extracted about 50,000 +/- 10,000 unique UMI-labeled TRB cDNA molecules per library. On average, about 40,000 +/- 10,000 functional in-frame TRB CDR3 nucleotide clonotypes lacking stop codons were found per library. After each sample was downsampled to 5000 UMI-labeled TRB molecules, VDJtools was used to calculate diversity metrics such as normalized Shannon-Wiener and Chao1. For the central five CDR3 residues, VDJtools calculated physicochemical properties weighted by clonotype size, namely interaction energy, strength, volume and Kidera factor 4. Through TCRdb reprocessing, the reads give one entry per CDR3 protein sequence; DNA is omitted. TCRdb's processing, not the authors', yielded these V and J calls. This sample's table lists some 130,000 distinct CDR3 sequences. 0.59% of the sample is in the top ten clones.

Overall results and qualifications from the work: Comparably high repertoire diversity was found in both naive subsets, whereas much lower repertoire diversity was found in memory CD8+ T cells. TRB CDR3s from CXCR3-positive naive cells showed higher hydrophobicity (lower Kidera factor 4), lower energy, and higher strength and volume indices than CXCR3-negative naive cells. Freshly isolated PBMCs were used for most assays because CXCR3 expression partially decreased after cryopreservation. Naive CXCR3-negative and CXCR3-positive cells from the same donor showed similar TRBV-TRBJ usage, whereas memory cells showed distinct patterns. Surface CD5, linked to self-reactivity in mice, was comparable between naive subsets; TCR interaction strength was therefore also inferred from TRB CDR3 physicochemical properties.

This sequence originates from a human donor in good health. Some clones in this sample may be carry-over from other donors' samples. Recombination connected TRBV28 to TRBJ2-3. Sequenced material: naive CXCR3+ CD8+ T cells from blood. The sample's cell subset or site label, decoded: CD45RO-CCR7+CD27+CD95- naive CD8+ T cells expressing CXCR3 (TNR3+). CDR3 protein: CASSPMTDTQYF. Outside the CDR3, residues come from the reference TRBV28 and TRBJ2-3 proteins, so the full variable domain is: DVKVTQSSRYLVKRTGEKVFLECVQDMDHENMFWYRQDPGLGLRLIYFSYDVKMKEKGDIPEGYSVSREKKERFSLILESASTNQTSMYLCASSPMTDTQYFGPGTRLTVL.